The source of this TCR beta chain is a study of blood T cell repertoires in COVID-19 (dated by TCRdb to between 2020 and 2021). Regarding the study in general: Collaborator samples came from the United States, Italy and Spain and covered acute and convalescent phases of COVID-19. The material from the prospective study consisted of cDNA or gDNA derived from T cells, B-cell-depleted T cells, or PBMCs. Deeply sampled blood TCRbeta repertoires from subjects exposed to, actively infected with, or recovered from COVID-19 were included in the dataset. A freely available public database, intended as a resource for researchers studying the immune response to SARS-CoV-2, is where the repertoires were released. The samples were drawn from two sources: the first 160 participants of the ongoing ImmuneRACE study, and 1,000 to 1,500 subjects contributed by 6 global collaborators. Nearly every sample came with metadata listing a de-identified subject ID, COVID-19 status, age in years and sex. Where available, HLA class I and class II types were obtained from metadata supplied by the sample provider rather than from assay-based typing.

TCRbeta CDR3 regions were amplified from genomic DNA by means of the immunoSEQ Assay, a bias-controlled multiplex PCR. The authors processed their data as follows. Within the assay, amplification of reference gene primers was used to estimate how many nucleated cells each sample contained. Sequence reads were collapsed and filtered to measure the absolute abundance of every unique TCRbeta CDR3 rearrangement. For each sample, productive Simpson clonality was calculated as the square root of Simpson's diversity index across productive rearrangements. Here the immuneACCESS table is served through TCRdb, limited to in-frame sequences with V and J called. Missing clones are a known gap in these copies; in checked studies unresolved V genes cover under half, and the rest lacks a known reason. For V, J and clone size, that table is used; D and trimming come from the DNA. The sample data list about 59,000 clones, and around 90% of these were observed just once. Jointly, the top ten make up 15% to 20% of the sample.

Details on this clone: Its antigen remains undetermined. It has no much larger one-base neighbor in the sample; base qualities were not kept.

The study at large found these results: The quantity of clinical and demographic metadata differed by source and by participant and was supplied without curation.

Measured from the cysteine to the phenylalanine, the CDR3 is 16 residues long. Only the CDR3 region is kept as DNA, spanning 48 bases read in frame from base 1. A distance of 12 bases separates the germline ends of V and J, which lose 1 base and 0 bases respectively. According to the germline V gene (reference sequence), CDR1 reads LGHDT and CDR2 reads YNNKEL. Each collaborating institution followed its own protocols to collect whole blood in K2EDTA tubes. For TCRbeta analysis, collaborators shipped samples as frozen whole blood, isolated PBMCs, or DNA extracted from either of those sample types. The receptor was isolated from a man older than 75 with acute or convalescent COVID-19. Sequencing was performed on peripheral blood. Recombination linked TRBV3-1 (or the pseudogene TRBV3-2) to TRBJ1-2; possibly the D gene is TRBD1, per 5 matching bases. The nucleotide sequence reads TGTGCCAGCAGCCAAGGCCCGGGCAGGGCTAACTATGGCTACACCTTC. It codes for CASSQGPGRANYGYTF.